These 20 T cell receptor beta chains originate from one sample sequenced in a study of OX40 agonist ivuxolimab in advanced cancers. Libraries were constructed by the immunoSEQ multiplex PCR assay. Imported from immuneACCESS, the table was reduced by TCRdb to in-frame sequences with V and J called. These copies leave out some clones; in studies compared against another copy, an unresolved V gene accounts for under half, and the cause of the remainder is not known. Recorded for this sample are roughly 67,000 clones; roughly 87% of them occurred a single time. Less than 0.4% of the sample is held by the ten biggest clonotypes. The sample consisted of CD4+ or CD8+ T cells sorted from blood, taken in a trial of the OX40 agonist ivuxolimab. The receptors here all came from an adult with an advanced solid tumor such as melanoma, head and neck, liver or kidney cancer.

The chain combines TRBV5-8 with TRBJ1-5; a possible D gene is TRBD1 (5 bases). The CDR3 loop spans 13 amino acids. V dropped 5 bases and J dropped 7 bases, with 13 bases sitting between them. The germline CDR1 and CDR2 sequences are SGHTS and YDEGEE. The CDR3 is CASRDGHRQPQHF. Here the CDR3 DNA reads TGTGCCAGCAGGGACGGACATAGGCAGCCCCAGCATTTT.

The V call is TRBV4-1, the J call TRBJ2-7, with TRBD1 identical over 10 bases. The junction had 6 bases not matched to a gene; V was cut back by 4 bases and J by 0 bases. The CDR3 totals 16 residues. Germline CDR1 and CDR2: MGHRA and YSYEKL. Written as DNA, the CDR3 is TGCGCCAGCAGCCTACGACAGGGGGCGAACTCCTACGAGCAGTACTTC. Its translation: CASSLRQGANSYEQYF.

Regarding this clone: An end of the junction does not agree with germline; a read error may underlie this. The CDR3 loop reads CAGSSSEGNTEAFF. In DNA, the CDR3 is TGTGCCGGCAGTTCGTCTGAGGGGAACACTGAAGCTTTCTTT. The rearrangement uses TRBV6-5 and TRBJ1-1, with D uncertain. There are 14 residues in the CDR3. CDR1 is MNHEY, CDR2 SVGAGI, per germline.

This chain joins TRBV6-1 and TRBJ1-2; TRBD1 matches 7 bases. Germline-derived CDR1 and CDR2 are MNHNS and SASEGT. This CDR3 has 20 amino acids. With V trimmed by 2 bases and J by 8 bases, 26 bases remained unmatched. The CDR3, as DNA: TGTGCCAGCAGTGAAATCGACAGGGTTTTTACCACCTCCCAATGGTTCGGCTACACCTTC. Amino acid sequence: CASSEIDRVFTTSQWFGYTF.

The chain has TRBV5-1 and TRBJ1-2, with D tentatively TRBD1 (6 bases). Germline V gene data show CDR1 as SGHRS and CDR2 as YFSETQ. The CDR3 is made up of 14 amino acids. V was trimmed by 2 bases and J by 2 bases, leaving 10 bases between them. DNA for the CDR3: TGCGCCAGCAGCTTTGAGGGACAAAACTATGGCTACACCTTC. Its protein is CASSFEGQNYGYTF.

The chain links TRBV19 to TRBJ2-5; 9 nucleotides align to TRBD1. Germline-derived CDR1 and CDR2 are LNHDA and SQIVND (reference sequence). V trimming: 9 bases; J trimming: 5 bases; junction bases outside the gene matches: 7. The CDR3 runs to 13 residues. CDR3 loop: CASATGGGETQYF. CDR3 in DNA: TGTGCCAGCGCGACAGGGGGTGGGGAGACCCAGTACTTC.

In its sample, this clone was seen once. CDR3 loop: CASSASGGARNEQFF. The CDR3 nucleotides are TGTGCCAGCAGCGCTAGCGGGGGGGCCCGGAATGAGCAGTTCTTC. This sequence joins TRBV9 and TRBJ2-1; 12 bases are shared with TRBD2. V was pared by 3 bases and J by 7 bases, with 5 bases of the junction left unmatched. The CDR3 loop spans 15 amino acids. CDR1 and CDR2 (germline): SGDLS, YYNGEE.

The chain uses TRBV7-3 and TRBJ1-1, with D unclear. V shed 0 bases and J shed 2 bases, with 7 bases lying between them. This CDR3 is built from 14 residues. Germline V CDR1 and CDR2: SGHTA, FQGTGA. The CDR3 sequence: CASSLTGINTEAFF. CDR3 in DNA: TGTGCCAGCAGCTTAACAGGGATTAACACTGAAGCTTTCTTT.

The chain is built from TRBV15 and TRBJ2-7; 8 nucleotides agree with TRBD1. The ends lost 3 bases at V and 4 bases at J; junction bases unmatched: 11. This CDR3 is 16 amino acids long. In germline, CDR1 is LNHNV, CDR2 YYDKDF (reference sequence). CDR3 nucleotides: TGTGCCACCAGCAGGGCCGGGACAGGCACTCTATACGAGCAGTACTTC. It yields the protein CATSRAGTGTLYEQYF.

This clone came up once. This sequence joins TRBV5-1 and TRBJ1-3, with D possibly TRBD1 on 5 matching bases. This CDR3 contains 16 residues. V was pared by 0 bases and J by 3 bases, with 13 bases between. CDR1 and CDR2 from the germline V gene are SGHRS and YFSETQ. The CDR3 bases are TGCGCCAGCAGCTTGGTTGGGGGGAACTTTGGAAACACCATATATTTT. Translating gives CASSLVGGNFGNTIYF.

This chain uses TRBV5-8 with TRBJ1-5, with a weak D call TRBD1 (5 bases). This CDR3 is built from 15 residues. The germline V gene has CDR1 SGHTS and CDR2 YDEGEE. V lost 0 bases and J lost 4, with 11 bases in between. The CDR3 nucleotides are TGTGCCAGCAGCTTGGCCTGGGCAGGGAATCAGCCCCAGCATTTT. Its translation is CASSLAWAGNQPQHF.

This clone was seen just once. The chain recombines TRBV11-3 with TRBJ2-2; 7 nucleotides line up with TRBD1. Germline V lookup: CDR1 SGHNT, CDR2 YENEEA. The CDR3 length is 16 residues. V gave up 5 bases and J gave up 4 bases; unmatched junction bases: 10. The CDR3 spells CASSPVRGLGTGELFF. The CDR3 nucleotides read TGTGCCAGCAGCCCGGTGAGGGGGCTTGGCACCGGGGAGCTGTTTTTT.

The J gene is TRBJ2-3, the V gene TRBV2; TRBD2 aligns across 15 bases. The CDR3 covers 14 residues. Germline V gene lookup returns CDR1 SNHLY and CDR2 FYNNEI. V lost 10 bases and J lost 8; bases outside the gene matches: 7. CDR3 protein: CATLPGLAGGTQYF. The CDR3, as DNA: TGTGCCACCCTACCGGGACTAGCGGGGGGTACGCAGTATTTT. Full variable domain (remainder filled in from reference TRBV2 and TRBJ2-3): EPEVTQTPSHQVTQMGQEVILRCVPISNHLYFYWYRQILGQKVEFLVSFYNNEISEKSEIFDDQFSVERPDGSNFTLKIRSTKLEDSAMYFCATLPGLAGGTQYFGPGTRLTVL.

The chain uses TRBV12-5 and TRBJ2-7; 7 bases fit TRBD1. Per germline, CDR1 LGHNT and CDR2 FRNRAP. This CDR3 contains 13 residues. J lost 6 bases, V lost 2 bases, and 4 bases had no gene match. The CDR3 bases are TGTGCTAGTGGTTTGAAGGGGGCCGGCGAGCAGTACTTC. Translating gives CASGLKGAGEQYF.

The gene calls are TRBV7-7 and TRBJ2-2, with TRBD2 matching 7 bases. The V and J ends lost 4 bases and 4 bases, in that order; junction bases with no gene match: 9. The germline gives CDR1 SSHAT, CDR2 FNYEAQ (reference sequence). This CDR3 region has 16 residues. CDR3 bases: TGTGCCAGCAGCTCCGCCCGTGGGGAGGGCACCGGGGAGCTGTTTTTT. Translating it yields CASSSARGEGTGELFF.

The genes are TRBV4-2 and TRBJ1-2, with 7 bases aligning to TRBD1. Germline loops: CDR1 LGHNA, CDR2 YNFKEQ. The V gene end was trimmed by 4 bases and the J gene end by 4 bases; junction bases not matched to a gene: 12. The CDR3 is made up of 16 amino acids. CDR3 DNA: TGTGCCAGCAGCCCATCACAGGGGACGTCTACCTATGGCTACACCTTC. Protein: CASSPSQGTSTYGYTF.

This chain connects TRBV29-1 to TRBJ1-2, with D unclear. V was pared by 4 bases and J by 6 bases, with 18 bases between. CDR3 size: 14 residues. Per the germline V gene, CDR1 is SQVTM and CDR2 is ANQGSEA. DNA of the CDR3: TGCAGCGTTGTCACCCCGTTGCCCAGGAATGGCTACACCTTC. It encodes CSVVTPLPRNGYTF.

This chain connects TRBV6-6 to TRBJ2-3; D not resolved. Germline lookup yields CDR1 MNHNY and CDR2 SVGAGI (reference sequence). This CDR3 is built from 12 residues. Trimming shortened V by 2 bases and J by 6 bases, and 6 bases separated the two germline ends. CDR3 region: CASSYSGDTQYF. The CDR3 DNA reads TGTGCCAGCAGTTACAGTGGGGATACGCAGTATTTT.

The V and J genes are TRBV7-9 and TRBJ2-7; D may be TRBD1 (6 bases). CDR1 is SEHNR, CDR2 FQNEAQ, per germline (reference sequence). V gave up 5 bases and J gave up 2 bases, with 13 bases separating them. The CDR3 spans 14 residues. The CDR3 sequence: CASSRNAGAYEQYF. In DNA form, the CDR3 reads TGTGCCAGCAGCCGGAATGCAGGGGCCTACGAGCAGTACTTC.

The rearrangement links TRBV12-5 to TRBJ1-3; 8 nucleotides match TRBD1. The CDR3 spans 18 residues. Germline V CDR1 and CDR2: LGHNT, FRNRAP. V dropped 2 bases and J dropped 0; count of bases not matched to a gene: 9. The CDR3 sequence: CASGLSRTGLISGNTIYF. CDR3 coding DNA: TGTGCTAGTGGTTTGTCCCGGACAGGGCTGATCTCTGGAAACACCATATATTTT.